This T cell receptor (beta chain) was documented in a study of beta chain features in type 1 diabetes (dated by TCRdb to the late 2010s). Background on the whole study: Patients and healthy donors did not differ in mean age, gender distribution, total cell number or subset yield. Across all samples, some 100,000,000 sorted cells were examined, and cell number per subset correlated strongly with RNA yield. In the study, recently diagnosed type 1 diabetes patients and matched healthy donors were compared on the TCRB repertoires of their sorted circulating CD4+ T cell subsets. Regulatory and stem cell-like memory subsets were isolated from only 8 patients and roughly eight healthy donors, whereas naive and central memory subsets came from all 30 or so donors.

Clipping removes 8 bases from V and 0 bases from J, with 6 as the unmatched junction base count. CDR1 and CDR2 were assigned from the germline V gene as SNHLY and FYNNEI. The CDR3 runs 14 residues from the cysteine to the phenylalanine. CDR3 DNA is the only sequence kept; it has 42 bases, read in frame from the first base. From each donor, a single peripheral blood sample of about 100 mL on average was drawn into heparinised tubes. A BD FACSAria II was used to sort naive, central memory, regulatory and stem cell-like memory CD4+ T cells with a panel that included CD45RO, CCR7, CD25, CD127, CD95 and CD27. A purity above 95% was achieved for all sorted populations. PBMCs were isolated right away by Lymphoprep density gradient centrifugation and were stained directly, without culture. So that batch effects would be minimized, each experiment stained and sorted samples in pairs, pairing one healthy donor with one patient.

All of the isolated RNA was reverse transcribed with the High Capacity cDNA Reverse Transcription Kit, so expressed TCRB transcripts were sequenced. Naive, central memory and regulatory T cell samples underwent deep immunoSEQ sequencing, averaging about 3.3 million total reads per sample. Sorted cells were lysed in RLT buffer and RNA was extracted with DNase-treated RNeasy Micro or Mini kits, depending on cell number. To prevent cross-contamination, each cell subset was processed individually, whereas patient and healthy donor samples were processed jointly. TCRB sequences were amplified from cDNA with the immunoSEQ multiplex PCR, producing 87-bp fragments spanning the CDR3 region. Sequencing of the amplicons was done on the Illumina HiSeq platform. For the original study's pipeline: Synthetic template baselines were used to correct PCR bias computationally, reads within Hamming distance 2 were collapsed, and singletons that could not be merged were discarded. Reads were aligned against IMGT to assign V, D and J genes, CDR3 length and insertions or deletions at six rearrangement sites. Clonotype counts were normalized to sorted cell number within each subset before computing true diversity and Gini coefficients with the tcR R package. The overlap coefficient, calculated on TCRB nucleotide sequences, was used to quantify repertoire sharing. As a proxy for the pre-selection repertoire, out-of-frame TCRB sequences from naive cells were analyzed. The table comes from immuneACCESS by way of TCRdb, which keeps in-frame sequences with V and J called. Part of the clones is missing from these tables; in studies checked, under half for an unresolved V gene and the rest for unknown reasons. From that table come the V and J calls and clone size; the DNA was used to work out D and trimming. Recorded for this sample are more than 300,000 clones; around 12% of them occurred a single time. The ten biggest clones cover 0.017% of the sample.

This clone was seen only once. This clone's antigen is unknown. No much larger clone is present one base from it, and per-base qualities are unavailable. Here is what the overall study found, with its caveats: A moderate but significant shortening of TCRB CDR3 length was observed in type 1 diabetes patients in all four CD4+ subsets. Naive, central memory and regulatory TCRB repertoires appeared to be more similar among patients than among healthy donors. Because small numbers of individuals were included in the HLA sub-analyses, any influence of HLA type on TCRB rearrangement was left unresolved. Sequencing cDNA rather than genomic DNA could over-represent highly expressing activated cells, although activation and CD3 levels did not differ between groups. PCR may preferentially amplify shorter templates, but because patient and control samples were amplified and corrected together, any resulting skew would affect both groups equally. Patients with type 1 diabetes made fewer insertions and deleted more nucleotides at VDJ recombination sites, implying thymic rearrangement abnormalities.

Rearrangement joined TRBV2 to TRBJ2-5; 7 bases in between match TRBD1. The clonotype originates from a man aged 18 to 35 in good health. The specimen sequenced was naive CD4+ T cells from blood. In the paper's terms, the cell subset or site label means: true naive CD4+ T cells. CDR3 sequence: CASRTDRHQETQYF. The DNA is TGTGCCAGCCGAACGGACAGGCACCAAGAGACCCAGTACTTC.